This T cell receptor beta chain was recorded in a study of blood T cells in healthy people across ages. Next came a second PCR, run for about 6 to 12 cycles, which used a sample-barcoded 5' primer along with a J-beta primer mix. In TCRdb, the 5' RACE reads were re-called with MiXCR into one record per CDR3 protein. Of roughly 700,000 distinct CDR3 sequences listed, around 25% were seen once; the top ten hold just under 9.5%. V was trimmed by 3 bases and J by 0 bases, leaving 12 bases between them. Germline-derived CDR1 and CDR2 are SGHRS and YFSETQ. The CDR3 consists of 15 residues. Study results and limitations: Leaving the PBMCs unsorted stopped any conclusive comparison of naive versus antigen-experienced cells.

Peripheral blood samples of roughly 10 milliliters were drawn from each donor. This clonotype occurred once. No antigen is known for it. The same data also contributed to another study, on T cells of mothers and their children. As reported in that work: Mothers yielded over 8 million CDR3 reads, children approximately 2.8 million each.

The rearrangement uses TRBV5-1 and TRBJ2-5; D possibly corresponds to TRBD1 (6 bases). Sequencing was carried out using blood. The receptor was isolated from a boy aged 5-17 years in good health. CDR3 coding DNA: TGCGCCAGCAGCTCGGCCCCAGGGGACCAAGAGACCCAGTACTTC. Amino acids: CASSSAPGDQETQYF.